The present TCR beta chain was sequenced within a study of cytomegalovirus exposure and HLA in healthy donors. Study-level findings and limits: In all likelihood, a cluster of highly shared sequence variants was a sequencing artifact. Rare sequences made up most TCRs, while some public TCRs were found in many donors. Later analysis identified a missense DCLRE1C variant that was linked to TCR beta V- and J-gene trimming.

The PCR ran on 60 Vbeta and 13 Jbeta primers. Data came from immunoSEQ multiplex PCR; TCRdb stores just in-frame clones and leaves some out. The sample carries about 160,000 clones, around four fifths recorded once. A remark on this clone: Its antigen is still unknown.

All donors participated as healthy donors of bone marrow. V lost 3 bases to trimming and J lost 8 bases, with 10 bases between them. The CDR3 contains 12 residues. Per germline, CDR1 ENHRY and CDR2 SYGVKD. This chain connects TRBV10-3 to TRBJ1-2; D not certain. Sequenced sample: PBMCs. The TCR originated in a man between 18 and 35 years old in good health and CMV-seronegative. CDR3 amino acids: CAISEPGSGYTF. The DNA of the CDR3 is TGTGCCATCAGTGAACCCGGGTCGGGCTACACCTTC.